This T cell receptor beta chain was obtained from a study of beta chain features in type 1 diabetes. A single heparinised blood sample, averaging around 110 mL, was obtained per donor. CD45RO/CCR7/CD25/CD127/CD95/CD27 separated CD4+ naive, central memory, regulatory and stem cell-like memory cells by sorting. Every bit of the isolated RNA underwent reverse transcription, so sequencing read expressed TCRB transcripts. Sequencing used immunoSEQ multiplex PCR; TCRdb keeps in-frame clones, though not all of them. The sample yields a few hundred thousand clones, roughly 14% seen once. Between the trimmed V and J ends, which lost 0 bases and 2 bases, there was a span of 6 bases. Per germline, CDR1 SGDLS and CDR2 YYNGEE. This CDR3 region has 13 residues.

Material: naive CD4+ T cells from blood. The TCR comes from a man aged 25-45 years in good health. This chain connects TRBV9 to TRBJ2-7; D is unresolved. The CDR3 DNA sequence: TGTGCCAGCAGCGTAGGTGGGACCTACGAGCAGTACTTC. Translation: CASSVGGTYEQYF. The full variable domain, completed using reference TRBV9 and TRBJ2-7, is DSGVTQTPKHLITATGQRVTLRCSPRSGDLSVYWYQQSLDQGLQFLIQYYNGEERAKGNILERFSAQQFPDLHSELNLSSLELGDSALYFCASSVGGTYEQYFGPGTRLTVT.